Presented here are 25 T cell receptor beta chains from one specimen sequenced in a study of cytomegalovirus exposure and HLA in healthy donors. PCR used 60 Vbeta primers and 13 Jbeta primers. The assay was immunoSEQ multiplex PCR, and TCRdb's table has in-frame clones only and misses some. In the table there are roughly 120,000 clones, 75% to 85% of which are singletons. Sequencing was performed on PBMCs. The receptors come from a male donor in good health and CMV-seropositive.

This clone was counted once. The J gene is TRBJ2-3, the V gene TRBV19, with 14 bases matching TRBD2. Trimming took 2 bases from V and 4 from J; bases not matched to a gene: 8. This CDR3 spans 18 amino acids. The germline V gene has CDR1 LNHDA and CDR2 SQIVND (reference sequence). The CDR3 DNA is TGTGCCAGTAGTATACCCGGGACTAGCGGGAGAGGCGCAGATACGCAGTATTTT. Protein sequence: CASSIPGTSGRGADTQYF.

This sequence joins TRBV5-1 and TRBJ2-5; TRBD2 matches 9 bases. The CDR3 has 13 residues. V lost 5 bases, J lost 5 bases, and 4 bases stayed unmatched. Germline-derived CDR1 and CDR2 are SGHRS and YFSETQ. The chain's CDR3 is CASRLAGRETQYF. In nucleotides, the CDR3 is TGCGCCAGCAGACTAGCGGGTAGGGAGACCCAGTACTTC. Supplemented by reference TRBV5-1 and TRBJ2-5, the full variable domain reads KAGVTQTPRYLIKTRGQQVTLSCSPISGHRSVSWYQQTPGQGLQFLFEYFSETQRNKGNFPGRFSGRQFSNSRSEMNVSTLELGDSALYLCASRLAGRETQYFGPGTRLLVL.

V is TRBV10-3 and J is TRBJ2-1; TRBD1 agrees at 9 bases. CDR3 size: 16 residues. The V gene's germline CDR1 is ENHRY and CDR2 SYGVKD. Trimming took 0 bases from V and 3 from J; bases not matched to a gene: 3. CDR3 coding DNA: TGTGCCATCAGTGAGTCGCTGGGACAGGGCTACAATGAGCAGTTCTTC. This gives the protein CAISESLGQGYNEQFF.

The chain carries TRBV9 and TRBJ2-7; D is possibly TRBD1 (5 bases). This CDR3 has 13 amino acids. The germline V gene has CDR1 SGDLS and CDR2 YYNGEE. Trimming took 2 bases from V and 1 from J, leaving 7 bases between them. The CDR3: CASSVDSSYEQYF. The CDR3 nucleotides are TGTGCCAGCAGCGTCGACAGTTCCTACGAGCAGTACTTC.

The chain couples TRBV10-3 to TRBJ1-5; D not resolved. V was clipped by 3 bases and J by 4 bases, with 16 bases between them. CDR3 size: 16 residues. Germline V gene lookup returns CDR1 ENHRY and CDR2 SYGVKD. CDR3 loop: CAISEDTPTPNQPQHF. In DNA form, the CDR3 reads TGTGCCATCAGTGAAGACACTCCTACCCCTAATCAGCCCCAGCATTTT.

The CDR3 DNA reads TGTGCCAGCAGCCTTGGACAGGGGGGATACGAGCAGTACTTC. Protein sequence: CASSLGQGGYEQYF. The chain couples TRBV7-6 to TRBJ2-7; 10 bases match TRBD1. CDR1 SGHVS and CDR2 FNYEAQ come from the germline V gene. The CDR3 consists of 14 residues. J lost 4 bases, V lost 5 bases, and 5 bases had no gene match.

The rearrangement links TRBV20-1 to TRBJ2-7; no firm D call. Per the germline V gene, CDR1 is DFQATT and CDR2 is SNEGSKA (reference sequence). This CDR3 has 10 amino acids. CDR3 loop: CSSSSYEQYF. CDR3 nucleotides: TGCAGCTCTAGCTCCTACGAGCAGTACTTC.

This chain joins TRBV27 and TRBJ1-4; tentatively, D is TRBD1 (5 bases). Germline CDR1 and CDR2: MNHEY and SMNVEV (reference sequence). The V end was cut by 3 bases, the J end by 8 bases, with 13 bases between. The CDR3 is made up of 14 amino acids. The CDR3 bases are TGTGCCAGCAGTTTTGGGGGGTTGGGGGAAAAACTGTTTTTT. Its translation: CASSFGGLGEKLFF.

The chain combines TRBV5-5 with TRBJ2-1; TRBD1 is a possible D gene (6 bases). Per the germline V gene, CDR1 is SGHKS and CDR2 is YYEKEE (reference sequence). V lost 10 bases, J lost 0 bases, and 14 bases lay in between. The CDR3 is 14 residues long. The chain's CDR3 is CASHTGNSYNEQFF. DNA of the CDR3: TGTGCCTCGCATACAGGGAACTCCTACAATGAGCAGTTCTTC.

On this clone itself: Other DNA sequences in this specimen translate into the identical CDR3. The chain employs TRBV18 and TRBJ2-5; no clear D. The V end was cut by 3 bases, the J end by 4 bases, with 3 bases between. CDR1 and CDR2 from the germline V gene are KGHSH and LQKENI. The CDR3 is 11 residues long. The CDR3 region has the DNA TGTGCCAGCTCACCCCGAGAGACCCAGTACTTC. Translated: CASSPRETQYF.

This clone was detected only once. The chain uses TRBV19 and TRBJ1-2; no definite D call. V was cut by 3 bases and J by 3 bases, with 8 bases left in between. The length of the CDR3 is 13 residues. Germline CDR1 reads LNHDA; CDR2 reads SQIVND (reference sequence). The CDR3 nucleotides read TGTGCCAGTAGTATTGGGCAGGACTATGGCTACACCTTC. Translation gives CASSIGQDYGYTF.

This sequence joins TRBV27 and TRBJ2-7, with D maybe TRBD2 (6 bases). The CDR3 length is 15 residues. Trimming removed 6 bases at V and 4 bases at J, with 19 bases between. Germline loops: CDR1 MNHEY, CDR2 SMNVEV (reference sequence). Here the CDR3 reads CASSPVGGGIYEQYF. The CDR3 DNA reads TGTGCCAGCAGCCCAGTCGGGGGTGGTATTTACGAGCAGTACTTC.

The V gene is TRBV28, the J gene TRBJ2-3; possible D gene TRBD1, 5 bases. Deletions cut 3 bases from V and 2 bases from J, with 12 bases between. In germline, CDR1 is MDHEN, CDR2 SYDVKM. This CDR3 region has 15 residues. The CDR3 DNA is TGTGCCAGCAGTTTCCTTACAGGAGACACAGATACGCAGTATTTT. Translation: CASSFLTGDTDTQYF.

The chain joins TRBV11-2 to TRBJ2-2; a weak D match, TRBD2 (5 bases). Germline V gene lookup returns CDR1 SGHAT and CDR2 FQNNGV. Trimming left V 1 base short and J 8 bases short, with 17 bases between. The length of the CDR3 is 16 residues. The CDR3 coding sequence is TGTGCCAGCAGCTTAGCGGCTAGCCCTAACGGGGGGGAGCTGTTTTTT. It translates to CASSLAASPNGGELFF.

The chain carries TRBV6-5 and TRBJ1-2; 8 nucleotides match TRBD1. Germline V lookup: CDR1 MNHEY, CDR2 SVGAGI. V lost 6 bases and J lost 2; bases outside the gene matches: 5. This CDR3 is 14 amino acids long. The CDR3 protein is CASRRDRQNYGYTF. The CDR3 region has the DNA TGTGCCAGCAGGCGGGACAGGCAGAACTATGGCTACACCTTC.

The rearrangement links TRBV5-1 to TRBJ1-4, with TRBD1 identical over 7 bases. This CDR3 has 17 amino acids. Germline V gene sequence: CDR1 SGHRS, CDR2 YFSETQ. Germline trimming cut 4 bases from V and 4 bases from J; bases unmatched to any gene: 13. In nucleotides, the CDR3 is TGCGCCAGCAGCGCGTTACCGACAGGGCCCAATAATGAAAAACTGTTTTTT. Encoded protein: CASSALPTGPNNEKLFF. The full variable domain, completed using reference TRBV5-1 and TRBJ1-4, is KAGVTQTPRYLIKTRGQQVTLSCSPISGHRSVSWYQQTPGQGLQFLFEYFSETQRNKGNFPGRFSGRQFSNSRSEMNVSTLELGDSALYLCASSALPTGPNNEKLFFGSGTQLSVL.

This sequence joins TRBV19 and TRBJ2-5; 9 bases match TRBD1. The germline V gene encodes CDR1 LNHDA and CDR2 SQIVND (reference sequence). This CDR3 contains 15 residues. Trimming cost V 6 bases and J 5 bases; bases outside gene matches: 10. The CDR3 DNA reads as TGTGCCAGTAGCCCGGGGACAGGGTTCGGGGAGACCCAGTACTTC. Its protein product is CASSPGTGFGETQYF.

This clone was detected only once. The V and J genes are TRBV27 and TRBJ2-7; TRBD1 matches at 7 bases. J lost 3 bases, V lost 0 bases, and 2 bases had no gene match. Germline CDR1 and CDR2: MNHEY and SMNVEV (reference sequence). This CDR3 has 14 residues. CDR3 loop: CASSLSTGNYEQYF. The CDR3 coding sequence is TGTGCCAGCAGTTTATCGACAGGGAACTACGAGCAGTACTTC.

V gene TRBV30 combines with J gene TRBJ2-3, with TRBD2 matching 13 bases. The CDR3 loop spans 16 amino acids. Germline V CDR1 and CDR2: GTSNPN, SVGIG (reference sequence). V shed 1 base and J 4 bases; nucleotides not matched to a gene: 5. The CDR3: CAWSEGLAGIADTQYF. The CDR3 coding sequence is TGTGCCTGGAGTGAGGGACTAGCGGGAATAGCAGATACGCAGTATTTT.

This chain links TRBV18 with TRBJ2-7, with TRBD1 matching over 8 bases. V shed 0 bases, J shed 4 bases, and the junction held 8 bases outside the gene matches. This CDR3 has 16 amino acids. Germline V CDR1 and CDR2: KGHSH, LQKENI. The CDR3 is CASSPPFAGGRYEQYF. The CDR3 DNA sequence: TGTGCCAGCTCACCACCTTTCGCAGGGGGCAGGTACGAGCAGTACTTC.

This clone was detected a few times. The rearrangement links TRBV10-3 to TRBJ2-2, with 9 bases that match TRBD2. This CDR3 comprises 15 residues. Trimming at V came to 2 bases and at J to 7 bases, leaving 5 bases not matched to a gene. Germline CDR1 is ENHRY and CDR2 is SYGVKD. The DNA for the CDR3 is TGTGCCATCAGTGAGCCGACTAGCGGAGTCGGGGAGCTGTTTTTT. It translates to CAISEPTSGVGELFF.

The table lists this clone with a few counts. V is TRBV30 and J is TRBJ2-5; the match to TRBD2 covers 9 bases. The CDR3 length is 13 residues. V trimming: 0 bases; J trimming: 4 bases; junction bases outside the gene matches: 0. The germline V gene encodes CDR1 GTSNPN and CDR2 SVGIG (reference sequence). CDR3 region: CAWSVLAGETQYF. The CDR3 DNA sequence: TGTGCCTGGAGTGTACTAGCGGGAGAGACCCAGTACTTC.

This rearrangement joins TRBV7-3 to TRBJ2-1; 7 bases map to TRBD1. The J segment lost 7 bases and the V segment lost 3 bases, leaving 9 bases of the junction unmatched. CDR3 length: 15 residues. Germline loops: CDR1 SGHTA, CDR2 FQGTGA. The CDR3 DNA reads TGTGCCAGCAGCTTTTCAGGACAGGCATCTAATGAGCAGTTCTTC. It encodes CASSFSGQASNEQFF.

The gene calls are TRBV19 and TRBJ2-2; the D gene is possibly TRBD1 (6 bases). Trimming took 9 bases from V and 4 from J, leaving 9 bases between them. CDR1 is LNHDA and CDR2 is SQIVND in the germline V gene (reference sequence). The CDR3 runs 12 residues. The CDR3 protein is CASNRATGELFF. The CDR3 bases are TGTGCCAGCAACAGGGCCACCGGGGAGCTGTTTTTT.

The chain is built from TRBV4-3 and TRBJ2-7; 11 bases match TRBD2. The germline V gene has CDR1 LGHNA and CDR2 YSLEER. The CDR3 consists of 16 residues. The junction had 10 bases not matched to a gene; V was cut back by 4 bases and J by 5 bases. The CDR3 nucleotides read TGCGCCAGCAGCCGAGGAACTAGCGGGAGTAGAAACGAGCAGTACTTC. It specifies CASSRGTSGSRNEQYF.